This TCR beta chain was identified during a study of blood T cells in healthy people across ages. The second PCR ran about 6 to 11 cycles with a sample-barcoded 5' primer and J-beta primers. Tags on each cDNA molecule came from a template-switch adaptor with 12 random nucleotides. TCRdb re-derived calls from the 5' RACE reads in MiXCR, one entry per CDR3 protein. The data contain 650,000 to 900,000 distinct CDR3 sequences, about 62% of them singletons. Whole-study findings and limits: In these data, TCR beta diversity tracked strongly with naive T cell percentage. Fewer expanded clones and more diversity marked long-lived versus aged donors. The unsorted PBMCs prevented any conclusive comparison of naive versus antigen-experienced cells.

Germline CDR1 is DFQATT and CDR2 is SNEGSKA (reference sequence). J gave up 5 bases and V 1 base, and 18 bases lay outside the gene matches. The CDR3 loop spans 18 amino acids. With regard to this clonotype: Its antigen is currently unknown.

This receptor was identified in a man aged 25-40 years in good health. This sequence joins TRBV20-1 and TRBJ2-3, with 7 bases identical to TRBD1. The sequencing input was blood. The CDR3 is CSARGAPGGTGREDTQYF. In DNA, the CDR3 is TGCAGTGCTAGAGGCGCGCCAGGGGGAACAGGGCGTGAAGATACGCAGTATTTT.